Included here is one T cell receptor beta chain sequence, with context. These data belong to a study of blood T cell repertoires in COVID-19. Here immunoSEQ multiplex PCR was the method, and the copy in TCRdb shows in-frame clones only, minus some. Of 150,000 or so clones in the sample, 75% to 85% were seen once. Trimming pared 3 bases from V and 0 bases from J, leaving 9 bases between. The CDR3 consists of 15 residues. Germline V CDR1 and CDR2: MGHRA, YSYEKL. Sequencing was performed on peripheral blood. The TCR comes from a man between 60 and 75 years old with active or convalescent COVID-19. V gene TRBV4-1 combines with J gene TRBJ2-1, with D possibly matching TRBD1 (5 bases). CDR3 DNA: TGCGCCAGCAGCCAGACAGTGGACTCCTACAATGAGCAGTTCTTC. Protein: CASSQTVDSYNEQFF.